This TCR beta chain originates from a study of T cells expressing NK-cell markers (dated by TCRdb to 2020 to 2022). For context, the study as a whole: TCR beta-chain repertoires were profiled in sorted CD3+CD56+NKG2C+, CD3+CD56+NKG2C- and CD3+CD56-NKG2C+ T-cell subsets from seven or eight donors. Libraries were sequenced as 2 x 150 bp reads on Illumina HiSeq 2000/2500, MiSeq or NextSeq. Of the eight sequenced donors, seven were found to be HCMV-seropositive and one was found to be HCMV-seronegative. The study sequenced eight donors, all healthy volunteers chosen at random: three men and five women. What the study reported, not specific to this receptor: Those dominant clonotypes were again the most abundant among CD3+CD56-NKG2C+ cells in several donors, at about 25-65%. In six donors, the dominant CD3+CD56+NKG2C+ clonotypes were among the top 10 CD8+ clonotypes and accounted for about 1.0-7.5% of CD8+ T cells. It remained unclear whether the expanded NKG2C-expressing T cell clones were specific for HCMV antigens.

A remark on this clonotype: No cognate antigen has been identified for it.

The CDR3 covers 14 residues, taking in both the cysteine and the phenylalanine. The record lacks a DNA sequence. CDR1 and CDR2, per the germline V gene, are SGHAT and FQNNGV. HCMV-specific IgG was detected in serum with a commercial ELISA kit to determine HCMV serostatus. Peripheral blood mononuclear cells were isolated from blood by Ficoll density gradient centrifugation. The instrument given in TCRdb is Illumina HiSeq 2000. TCR beta cDNA libraries were prepared using 5'RACE template switching, which introduced a universal primer site and unique molecular identifiers. cDNA synthesis was primed from the TCR beta constant segment and was followed by two successive PCR amplification steps. The authors processed their data as follows. MIGEC was used to demultiplex reads and group reads by UMI, and MiTCR was used to assemble and quantify clonotypes. Only TCR cDNA sequences supported by at least two reads were kept to exclude erroneous sequences. The tcR package was used for downstream repertoire analysis, and clonotypes were matched between fractions using CDR3 nucleotide sequence together with V segment. Antigen specificity was annotated against VDJdb with VDJmatch, allowing one amino acid substitution in CDR3. TCRdb reprocessed the reads and lists each CDR3 protein sequence as a single entry, with no DNA. TCRdb's processing, not the authors', yielded these V and J calls. The sample's clone listing holds roughly 300,000 distinct CDR3 sequences. Around 4.2% of the sample comes from the top ten.

Specimen: blood T cells: a sorted CD56 or NKG2C T cell subset, CD4+ or CD8+ T cells, or bulk PBMC T cells (not recorded which). Recombination linked TRBV11-2 to TRBJ2-1; TCRdb outputs TRBD2, but without DNA this stays unchecked. This receptor was taken from a woman between 18 and 70 years old in good health. CDR3 reads: CASSRAGGRNEQFF.